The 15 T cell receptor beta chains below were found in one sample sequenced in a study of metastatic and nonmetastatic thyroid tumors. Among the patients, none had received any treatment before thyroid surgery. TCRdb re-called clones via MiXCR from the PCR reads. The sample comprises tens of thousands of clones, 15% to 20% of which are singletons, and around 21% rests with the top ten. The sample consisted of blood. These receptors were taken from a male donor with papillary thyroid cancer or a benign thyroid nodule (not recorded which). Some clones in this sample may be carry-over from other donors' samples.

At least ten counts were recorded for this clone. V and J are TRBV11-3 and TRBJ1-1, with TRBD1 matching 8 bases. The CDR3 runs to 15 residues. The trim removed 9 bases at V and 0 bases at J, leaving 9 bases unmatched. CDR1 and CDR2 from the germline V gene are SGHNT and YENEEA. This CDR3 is CARGTGGALNTEAFF. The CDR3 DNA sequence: TGTGCCAGAGGAACAGGGGGGGCTCTGAACACTGAAGCTTTCTTT.

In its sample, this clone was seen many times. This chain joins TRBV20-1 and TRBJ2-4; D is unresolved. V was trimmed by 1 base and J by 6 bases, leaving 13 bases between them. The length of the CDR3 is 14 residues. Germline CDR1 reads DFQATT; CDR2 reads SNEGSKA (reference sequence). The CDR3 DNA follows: TGCAGTGCTAGAGCTCCGGTCCCAGGAAACATTCAGTACTTC. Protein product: CSARAPVPGNIQYF.

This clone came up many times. The CDR3 coding sequence is TGTGCCAGCGGTAGGTTGGTGCCTGGCACTGAAGCTTTCTTT. This codes for CASGRLVPGTEAFF. The chain recombines TRBV28 with TRBJ1-1, with D hard to call. Germline CDR1 MDHEN, CDR2 SYDVKM. With 8 bases removed from V and 4 bases from J, the gap between germline ends came to 17 bases. This CDR3 is built from 14 residues.

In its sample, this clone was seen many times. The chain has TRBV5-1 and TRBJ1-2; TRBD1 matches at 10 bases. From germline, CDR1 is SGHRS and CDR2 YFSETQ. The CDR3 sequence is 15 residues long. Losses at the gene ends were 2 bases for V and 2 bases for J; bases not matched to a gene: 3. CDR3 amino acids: CASSFGTGANYGYTF. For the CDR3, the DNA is TGCGCCAGCAGCTTTGGGACAGGGGCGAACTATGGCTACACCTTC.

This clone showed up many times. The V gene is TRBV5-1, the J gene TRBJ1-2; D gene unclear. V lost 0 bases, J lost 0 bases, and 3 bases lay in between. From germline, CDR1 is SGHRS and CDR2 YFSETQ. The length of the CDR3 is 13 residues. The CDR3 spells CASSLDPNYGYTF. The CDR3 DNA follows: TGCGCCAGCAGCTTGGACCCTAACTATGGCTACACCTTC.

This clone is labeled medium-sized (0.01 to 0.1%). As DNA, the CDR3 is TGTGCCAGCAGTTTAGGTTTTAGCTACACCTTC. This codes for CASSLGFSYTF. The rearrangement joins TRBV12-3 or TRBV12-4 to TRBJ1-2; unclear D gene. The CDR3 totals 11 residues. Trimming removed 1 base from V and 9 bases from J, with 6 bases in between.

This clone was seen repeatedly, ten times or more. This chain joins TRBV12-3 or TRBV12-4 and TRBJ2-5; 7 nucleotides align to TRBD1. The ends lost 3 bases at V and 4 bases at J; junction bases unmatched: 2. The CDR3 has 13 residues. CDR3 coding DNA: TGTGCCAGCAGTTTGGACAGGAGAGAGACCCAGTACTTC. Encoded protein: CASSLDRRETQYF.

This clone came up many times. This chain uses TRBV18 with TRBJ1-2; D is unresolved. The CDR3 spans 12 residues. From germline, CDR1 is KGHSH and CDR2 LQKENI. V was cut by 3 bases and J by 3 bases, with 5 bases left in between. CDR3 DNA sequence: TGTGCCAGCTCACCTGGGGACTATGGCTACACCTTC. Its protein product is CASSPGDYGYTF.

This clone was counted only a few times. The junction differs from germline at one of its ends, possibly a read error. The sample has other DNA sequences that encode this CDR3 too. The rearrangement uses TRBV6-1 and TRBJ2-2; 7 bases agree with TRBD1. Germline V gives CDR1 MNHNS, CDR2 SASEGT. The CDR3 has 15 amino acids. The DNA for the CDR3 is TGTGCTAGCAGGCCTACAGGGGCCGACACCGGGGAGCTTTTTTTT. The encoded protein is CASRPTGADTGELFF.

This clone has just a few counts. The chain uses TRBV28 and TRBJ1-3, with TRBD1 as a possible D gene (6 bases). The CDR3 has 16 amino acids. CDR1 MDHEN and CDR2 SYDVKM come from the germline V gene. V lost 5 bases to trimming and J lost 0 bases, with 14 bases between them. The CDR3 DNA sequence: TGTGCCAGCAGTACCGCGGGGGGCCGCTCTGGAAACACCATATATTTT. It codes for CASSTAGGRSGNTIYF.

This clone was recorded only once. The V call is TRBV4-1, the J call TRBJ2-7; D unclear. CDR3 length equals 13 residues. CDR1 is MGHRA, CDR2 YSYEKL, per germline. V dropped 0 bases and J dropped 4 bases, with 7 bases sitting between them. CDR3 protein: CASSQDLSYEQYF. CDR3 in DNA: TGCGCCAGCAGCCAAGATTTGTCTTACGAGCAGTACTTC.

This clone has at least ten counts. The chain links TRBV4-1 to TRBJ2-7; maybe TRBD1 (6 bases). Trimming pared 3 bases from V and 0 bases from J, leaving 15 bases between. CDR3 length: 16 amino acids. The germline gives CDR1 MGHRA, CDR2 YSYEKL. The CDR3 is CASSQGARTLSYEQYF. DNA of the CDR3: TGCGCCAGCAGCCAGGGGGCACGCACTCTCTCCTACGAGCAGTACTTC.

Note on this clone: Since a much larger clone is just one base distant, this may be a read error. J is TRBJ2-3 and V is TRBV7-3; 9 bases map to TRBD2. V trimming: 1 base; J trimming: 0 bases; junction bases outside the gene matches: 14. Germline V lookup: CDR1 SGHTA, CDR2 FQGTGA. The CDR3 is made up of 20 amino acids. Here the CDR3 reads CASSLKTGTSTSGSTDTQYF. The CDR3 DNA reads TGTGCCAGCAGCTTAAAAACCGGGACTAGCACATCGGGGAGCACAGATACGCAGTATTTT.

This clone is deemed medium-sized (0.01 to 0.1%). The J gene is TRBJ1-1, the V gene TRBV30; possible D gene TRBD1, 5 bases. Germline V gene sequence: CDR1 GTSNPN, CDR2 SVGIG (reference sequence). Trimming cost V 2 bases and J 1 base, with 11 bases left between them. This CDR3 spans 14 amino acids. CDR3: CAWSLGRPNTEAFF. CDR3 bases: TGTGCCTGGAGTTTGGGACGGCCGAACACTGAAGCTTTCTTT.

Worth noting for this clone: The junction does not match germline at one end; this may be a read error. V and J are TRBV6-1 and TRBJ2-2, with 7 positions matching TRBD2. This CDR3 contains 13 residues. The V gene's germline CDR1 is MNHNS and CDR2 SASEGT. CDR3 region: CASWTSLVGDLFF. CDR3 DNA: TGTGCCAGCTGGACTAGTCTTGTCGGGGATCTGTTTTTT.